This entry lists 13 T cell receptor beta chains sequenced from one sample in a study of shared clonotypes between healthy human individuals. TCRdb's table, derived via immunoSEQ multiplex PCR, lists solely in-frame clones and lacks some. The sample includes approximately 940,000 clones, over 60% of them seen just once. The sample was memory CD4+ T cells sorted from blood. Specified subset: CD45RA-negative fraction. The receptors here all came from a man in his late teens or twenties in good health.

CDR3 coding DNA: TGTGCCAGTGGACAGGGTCTCAACACAGATACGCAGTATTTT. It specifies CASGQGLNTDTQYF. The chain links TRBV2 to TRBJ2-3; 8 bases are shared with TRBD1. The CDR3 covers 14 residues. The V gene's germline CDR1 is SNHLY and CDR2 FYNNEI. With 9 bases clipped from V and 2 bases from J, the junction kept 7 bases outside the gene matches.

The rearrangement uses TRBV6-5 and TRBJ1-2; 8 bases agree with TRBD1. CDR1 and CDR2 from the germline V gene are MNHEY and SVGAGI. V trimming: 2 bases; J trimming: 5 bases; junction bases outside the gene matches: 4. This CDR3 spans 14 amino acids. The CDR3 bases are TGTGCCAGCAGTTACGGCAGGGGGCGGTATGGCTACACCTTC. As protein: CASSYGRGRYGYTF.

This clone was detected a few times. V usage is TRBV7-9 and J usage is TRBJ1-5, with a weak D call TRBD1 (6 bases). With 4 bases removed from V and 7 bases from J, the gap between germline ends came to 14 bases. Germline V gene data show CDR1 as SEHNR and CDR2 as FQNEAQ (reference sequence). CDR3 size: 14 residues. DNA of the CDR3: TGTGCCAGCAGCTCAAGACAGGCAGGCCAGCCCCAGCATTTT. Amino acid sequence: CASSSRQAGQPQHF.

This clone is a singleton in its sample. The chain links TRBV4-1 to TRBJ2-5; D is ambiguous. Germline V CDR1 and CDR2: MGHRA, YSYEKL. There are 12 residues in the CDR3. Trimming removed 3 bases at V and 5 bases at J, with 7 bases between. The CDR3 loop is CASSHPRETQYF. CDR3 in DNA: TGCGCCAGCAGCCATCCCAGGGAGACCCAGTACTTC.

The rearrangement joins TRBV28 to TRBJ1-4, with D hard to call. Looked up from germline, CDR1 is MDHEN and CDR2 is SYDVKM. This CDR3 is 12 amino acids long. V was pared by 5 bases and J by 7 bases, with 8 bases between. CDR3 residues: CASSRTAEKLFF. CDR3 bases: TGTGCCAGCAGTCGTACAGCTGAAAAACTGTTTTTT.

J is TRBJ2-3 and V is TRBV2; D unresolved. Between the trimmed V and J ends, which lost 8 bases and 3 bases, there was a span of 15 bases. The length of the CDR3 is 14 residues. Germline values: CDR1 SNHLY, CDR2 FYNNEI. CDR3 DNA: TGTGCCAGCGATCCGGACCCTAAGACAGATACGCAGTATTTT. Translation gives CASDPDPKTDTQYF.

The CDR3 nucleotides read TGTGCCAGCAGCTTTGGACTAGCAAGCAACAATGAGCAGTTCTTC. It yields the protein CASSFGLASNNEQFF. V and J are TRBV7-9 and TRBJ2-1; 8 bases are a match to TRBD2. The CDR3 has 15 residues. Germline V CDR1 and CDR2: SEHNR, FQNEAQ (reference sequence). The J segment lost 5 bases and the V segment lost 3 bases, leaving 6 bases of the junction unmatched.

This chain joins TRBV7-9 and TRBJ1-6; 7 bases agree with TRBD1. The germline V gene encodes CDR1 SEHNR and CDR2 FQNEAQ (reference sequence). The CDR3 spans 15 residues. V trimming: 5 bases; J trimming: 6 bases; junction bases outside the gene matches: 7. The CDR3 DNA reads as TGTGCCAGCAGCCGCACAGGGGTGGGTAATTCACCCCTCCACTTT. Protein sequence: CASSRTGVGNSPLHF.

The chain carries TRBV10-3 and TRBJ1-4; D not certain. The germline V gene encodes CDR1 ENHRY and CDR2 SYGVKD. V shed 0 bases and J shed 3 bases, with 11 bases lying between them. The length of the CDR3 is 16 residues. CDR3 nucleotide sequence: TGTGCCATCAGTGAGTCTCTGGGCAAGGCTAATGAAAAACTGTTTTTT. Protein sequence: CAISESLGKANEKLFF.

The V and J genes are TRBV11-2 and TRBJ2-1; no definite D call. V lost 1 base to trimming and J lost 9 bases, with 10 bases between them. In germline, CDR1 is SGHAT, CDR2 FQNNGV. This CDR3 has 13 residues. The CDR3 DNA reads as TGTGCCAGCAGCTTAGCACTCTGGAGTGAGCAGTTCTTC. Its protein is CASSLALWSEQFF.

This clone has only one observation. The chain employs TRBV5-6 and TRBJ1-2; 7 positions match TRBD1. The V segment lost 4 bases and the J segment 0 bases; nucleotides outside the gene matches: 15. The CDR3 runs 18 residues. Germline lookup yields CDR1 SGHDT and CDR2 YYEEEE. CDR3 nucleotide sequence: TGTGCCAGCAGCAGAGGTAGGGGGCCCCTCGCCGCTAACTATGGCTACACCTTC. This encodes CASSRGRGPLAANYGYTF. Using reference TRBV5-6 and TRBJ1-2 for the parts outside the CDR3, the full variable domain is DAGVTQSPTHLIKTRGQQVTLRCSPKSGHDTVSWYQQALGQGPQFIFQYYEEEERQRGNFPDRFSGHQFPNYSSELNVNALLLGDSALYLCASSRGRGPLAANYGYTFGSGTRLTVV.

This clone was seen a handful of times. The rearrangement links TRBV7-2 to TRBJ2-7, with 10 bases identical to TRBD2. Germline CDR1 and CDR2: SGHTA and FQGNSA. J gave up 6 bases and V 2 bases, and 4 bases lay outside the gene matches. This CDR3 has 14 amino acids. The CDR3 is CASSLIPSGGEQYF. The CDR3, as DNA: TGTGCCAGCAGCTTAATCCCTAGCGGGGGCGAGCAGTACTTC.

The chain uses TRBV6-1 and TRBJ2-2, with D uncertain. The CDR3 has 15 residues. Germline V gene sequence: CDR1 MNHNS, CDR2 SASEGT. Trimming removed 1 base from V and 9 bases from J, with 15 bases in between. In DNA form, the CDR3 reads TGTGCCAGCAGTGAAGAAGGCGGCCCCTTGAGGGAGCTGTTTTTT. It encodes CASSEEGGPLRELFF.